A selection of T cell receptor beta chains follows, all from one sample in a study of CD8 T cells in Susac syndrome. TCRdb reprocessed the immunoSEQ multiplex PCR reads with MiXCR, giving one entry per CDR3 protein. This sample yields some 150,000 distinct CDR3 sequences, of which 85% to 95% are seen a single time; about 0.14% belongs to the top ten. The specimen was CD4+ T cells from PBMCs. These receptors came from a human donor with Susac syndrome. Each CDR3 is given without its conserved first and last residue. Each record gives: J gene, D gene, V gene, CDR3 protein. D genes are given only for firm matches.

TRBJ2-1 | TRBD2 | TRBV18 | ASSRAQRGVHEQF
TRBJ1-1 | NA | TRBV27 | ASSSVKAPRTEAF
TRBJ2-7 | TRBD2 | TRBV5-4 | ASSRLAGQHEQY
TRBJ2-6 | NA | TRBV3-1 | ASSQAELSGANVLT
TRBJ1-1 | NA | TRBV5-1 | ASSQGTRHAEAF
TRBJ2-1 | TRBD2 | TRBV20-1 | SVAGGYVEQF
TRBJ1-4 | NA | TRBV12-3/TRBV12-4 | ASSFDGKSEKLF
TRBJ2-7 | NA | TRBV28 | ASSLYPGNYEQY
TRBJ2-7 | TRBD2 | TRBV28 | ASSLHGRASSYEQY
TRBJ1-1 | TRBD1 | TRBV2 | ASSELRQGHAF
TRBJ1-1 | NA | TRBV21-1 | ASSKKLTGTEAF
TRBJ2-5 | NA | TRBV4-1 | ASSLTFPQETQY
TRBJ2-7 | NA | TRBV20-1 | SAKSLADSYEQY
TRBJ1-1 | NA | TRBV24-1 | ATSESEAG
TRBJ1-1 | TRBD1 | TRBV18 | ASSGTGQGDTEAF
TRBJ1-2 | TRBD1 | TRBV18 | ASSPPVQGAASGYT
TRBJ1-2 | NA | TRBV25-1 | AIQVLGYGIIYGYT
TRBJ1-1 | NA | TRBV15 | ATSRRNTEAF
TRBJ1-1 | TRBD1 | TRBV5-1 | ASSLDRGMNTEAF
TRBJ2-2 | TRBD2 | TRBV3-1 | ASSRRPAGGPNTGELF
TRBJ2-7 | NA | TRBV7-2 | ASSLEGTHLY
TRBJ1-2 | NA | TRBV10-3 | AISDFGYGYT
TRBJ2-7 | NA | TRBV3-1 | ASSQDPSYEQY
TRBJ2-2 | NA | TRBV2 | ASSEALFTGELF
TRBJ1-1 | NA | TRBV18 | ASQQSMNTEAF
TRBJ2-7 | NA | TRBV10-3 | AISPDSLGEQY
TRBJ2-5 | NA | TRBV4-2 | ASSQDVAEGKETQY
TRBJ1-2 | NA | TRBV4-1 | ASSSTGTHYGYT
TRBJ2-7 | NA | TRBV20-1 | SPRAGSTYEQY
TRBJ2-7 | TRBD1 | TRBV29-1 | SAKTGSGSEQY
TRBJ1-1 | NA | TRBV11-1 | ASSPGYPKGAEAF
TRBJ2-6 | TRBD1 | TRBV30 | AWSKLGQGKAGANVLT
TRBJ1-1 | TRBD1 | TRBV6-5 | ASSRTGGSWTEAF
TRBJ2-5 | NA | TRBV5-1 | ASSPGTPHVTQY
TRBJ2-1 | NA | TRBV14 | ASSQRPYTDEQF
TRBJ1-2 | TRBD1 | TRBV2 | ASGGQGHYGYT
TRBJ2-7 | NA | TRBV12-3/TRBV12-4 | ASSLKAGRRYEQY
TRBJ1-1 | NA | TRBV30 | AWREGGNTEAF
TRBJ1-6 | NA | TRBV13 | ASSLFLSGDSPLH
TRBJ2-4 | NA | TRBV5-1 | ASSMDRGNIQY
TRBJ1-1 | NA | TRBV20-1 | SAQRGNTEAF
TRBJ2-2 | TRBD2 | TRBV19 | ASSRKAGAGELF
TRBJ2-5 | NA | TRBV29-1 | SVEDPGRRETQY
TRBJ2-3 | NA | TRBV14 | ASSPLGDTQY
TRBJ2-1 | TRBD2 | TRBV7-3 | ASSLLTSGRNEQF
TRBJ1-6 | NA | TRBV2 | ASSERESSTTHNPPLH
TRBJ1-2 | NA | TRBV19 | ASSIPGGAYQDYGYT
TRBJ2-6 | NA | TRBV5-1 | ASSLSEVSGANVLT